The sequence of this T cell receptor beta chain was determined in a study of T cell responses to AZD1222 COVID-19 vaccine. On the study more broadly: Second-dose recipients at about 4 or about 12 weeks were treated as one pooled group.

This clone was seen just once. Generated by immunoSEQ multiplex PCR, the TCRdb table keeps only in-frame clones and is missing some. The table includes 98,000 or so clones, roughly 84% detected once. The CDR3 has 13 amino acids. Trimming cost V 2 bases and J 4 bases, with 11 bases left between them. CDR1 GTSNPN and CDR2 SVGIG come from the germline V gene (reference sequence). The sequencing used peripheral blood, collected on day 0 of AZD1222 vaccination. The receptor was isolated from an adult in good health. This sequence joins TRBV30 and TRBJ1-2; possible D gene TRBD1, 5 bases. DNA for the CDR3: TGTGCCTGGAGTCAGGGCACCGGCTATGGCTACACCTTC. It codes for CAWSQGTGYGYTF.